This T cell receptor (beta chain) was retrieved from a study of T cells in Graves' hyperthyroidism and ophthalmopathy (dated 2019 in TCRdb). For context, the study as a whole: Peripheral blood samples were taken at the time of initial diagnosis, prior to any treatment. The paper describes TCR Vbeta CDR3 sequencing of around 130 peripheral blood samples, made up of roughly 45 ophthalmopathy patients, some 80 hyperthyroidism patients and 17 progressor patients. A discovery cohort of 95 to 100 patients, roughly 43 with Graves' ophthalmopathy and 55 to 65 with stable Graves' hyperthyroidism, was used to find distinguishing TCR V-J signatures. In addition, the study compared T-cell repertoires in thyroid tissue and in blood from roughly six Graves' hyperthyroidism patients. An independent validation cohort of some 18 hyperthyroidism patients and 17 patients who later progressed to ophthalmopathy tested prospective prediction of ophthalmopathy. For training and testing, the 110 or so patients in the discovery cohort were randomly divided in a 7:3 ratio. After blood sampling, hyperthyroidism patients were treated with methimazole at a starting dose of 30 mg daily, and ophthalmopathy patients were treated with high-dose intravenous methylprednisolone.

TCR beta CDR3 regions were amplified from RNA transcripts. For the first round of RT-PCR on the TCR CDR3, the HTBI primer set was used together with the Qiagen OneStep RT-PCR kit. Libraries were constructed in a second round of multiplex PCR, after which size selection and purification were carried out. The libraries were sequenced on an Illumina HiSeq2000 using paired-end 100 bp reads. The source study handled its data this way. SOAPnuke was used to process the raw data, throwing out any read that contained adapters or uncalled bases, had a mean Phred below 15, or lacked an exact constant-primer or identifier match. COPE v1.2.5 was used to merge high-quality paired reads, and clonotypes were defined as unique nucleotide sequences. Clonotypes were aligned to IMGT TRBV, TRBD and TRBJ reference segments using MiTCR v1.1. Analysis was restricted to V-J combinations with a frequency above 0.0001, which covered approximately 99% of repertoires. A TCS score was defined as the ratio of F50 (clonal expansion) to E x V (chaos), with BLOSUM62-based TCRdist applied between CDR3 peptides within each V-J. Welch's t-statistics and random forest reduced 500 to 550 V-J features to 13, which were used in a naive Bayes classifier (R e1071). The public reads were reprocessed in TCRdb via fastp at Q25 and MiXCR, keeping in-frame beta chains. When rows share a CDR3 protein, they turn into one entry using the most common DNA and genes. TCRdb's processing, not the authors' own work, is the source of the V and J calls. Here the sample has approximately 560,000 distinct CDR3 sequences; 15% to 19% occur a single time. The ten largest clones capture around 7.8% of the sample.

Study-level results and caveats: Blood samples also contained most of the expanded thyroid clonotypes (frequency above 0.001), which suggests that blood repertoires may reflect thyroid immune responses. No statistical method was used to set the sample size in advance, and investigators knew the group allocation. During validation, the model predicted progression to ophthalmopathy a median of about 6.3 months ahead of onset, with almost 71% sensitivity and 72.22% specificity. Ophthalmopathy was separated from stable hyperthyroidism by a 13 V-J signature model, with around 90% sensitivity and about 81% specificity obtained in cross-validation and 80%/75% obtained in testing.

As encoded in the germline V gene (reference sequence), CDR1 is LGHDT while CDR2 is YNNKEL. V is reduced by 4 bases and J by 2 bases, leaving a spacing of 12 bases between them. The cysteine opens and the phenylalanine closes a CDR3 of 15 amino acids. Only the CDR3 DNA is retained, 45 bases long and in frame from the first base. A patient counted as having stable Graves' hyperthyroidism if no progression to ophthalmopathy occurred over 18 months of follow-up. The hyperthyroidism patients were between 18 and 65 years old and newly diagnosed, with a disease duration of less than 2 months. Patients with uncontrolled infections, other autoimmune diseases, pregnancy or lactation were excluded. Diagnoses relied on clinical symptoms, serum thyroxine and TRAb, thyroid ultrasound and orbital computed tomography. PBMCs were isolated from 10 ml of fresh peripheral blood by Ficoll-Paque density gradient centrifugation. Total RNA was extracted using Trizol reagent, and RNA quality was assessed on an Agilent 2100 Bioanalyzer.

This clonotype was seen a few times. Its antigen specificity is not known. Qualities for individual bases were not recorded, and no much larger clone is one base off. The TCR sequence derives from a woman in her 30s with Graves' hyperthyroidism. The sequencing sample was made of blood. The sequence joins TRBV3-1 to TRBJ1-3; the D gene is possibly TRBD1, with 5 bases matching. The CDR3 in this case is CASSPSGGAGNTIYF. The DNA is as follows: TGTGCCAGCAGCCCCTCCGGGGGGGCTGGAAACACCATATATTTT.